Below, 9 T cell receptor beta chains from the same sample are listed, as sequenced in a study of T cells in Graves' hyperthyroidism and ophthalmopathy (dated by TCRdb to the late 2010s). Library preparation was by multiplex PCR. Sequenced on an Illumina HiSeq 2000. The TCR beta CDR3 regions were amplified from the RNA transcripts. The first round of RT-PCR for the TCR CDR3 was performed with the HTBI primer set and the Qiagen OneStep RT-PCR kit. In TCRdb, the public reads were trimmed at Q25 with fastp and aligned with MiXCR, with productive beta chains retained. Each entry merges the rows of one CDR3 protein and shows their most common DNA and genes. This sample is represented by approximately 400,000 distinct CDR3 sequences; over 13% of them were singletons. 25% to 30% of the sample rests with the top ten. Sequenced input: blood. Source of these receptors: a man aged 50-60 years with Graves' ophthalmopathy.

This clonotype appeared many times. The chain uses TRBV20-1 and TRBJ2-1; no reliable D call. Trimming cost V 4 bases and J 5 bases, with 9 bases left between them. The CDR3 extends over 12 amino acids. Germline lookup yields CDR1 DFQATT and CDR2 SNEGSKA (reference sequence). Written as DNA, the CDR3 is TGCAGTGCTATCTTTCTAAACAATGAGCAGTTCTTC. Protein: CSAIFLNNEQFF.

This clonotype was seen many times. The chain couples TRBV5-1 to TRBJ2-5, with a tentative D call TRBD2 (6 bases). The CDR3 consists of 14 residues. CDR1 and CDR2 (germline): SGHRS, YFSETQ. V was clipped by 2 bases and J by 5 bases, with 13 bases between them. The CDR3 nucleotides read TGCGCCAGCAGCTTCGGGACCGCGGGGGAGACCCAGTACTTC. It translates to CASSFGTAGETQYF.

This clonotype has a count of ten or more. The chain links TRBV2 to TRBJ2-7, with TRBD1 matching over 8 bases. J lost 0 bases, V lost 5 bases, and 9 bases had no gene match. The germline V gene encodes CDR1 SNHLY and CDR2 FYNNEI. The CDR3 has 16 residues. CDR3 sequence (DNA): TGTGCCAGCAGTCTAACAGGGGGGAGGAGCTCCTACGAGCAGTACTTC. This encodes CASSLTGGRSSYEQYF.

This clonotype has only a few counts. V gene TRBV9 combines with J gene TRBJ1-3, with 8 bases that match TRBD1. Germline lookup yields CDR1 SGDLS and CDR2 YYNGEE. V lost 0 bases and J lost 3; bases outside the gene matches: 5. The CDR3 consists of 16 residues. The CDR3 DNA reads TGTGCCAGCAGCGTAGACGCAGGGGGCTTTGGAAACACCATATATTTT. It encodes CASSVDAGGFGNTIYF.

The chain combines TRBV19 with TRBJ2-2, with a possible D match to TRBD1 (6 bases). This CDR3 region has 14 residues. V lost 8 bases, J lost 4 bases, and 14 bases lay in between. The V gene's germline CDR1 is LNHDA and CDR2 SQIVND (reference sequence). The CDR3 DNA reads TGTGCCAGTCAGTCAGGGGCGCCCACCGGGGAGCTGTTTTTT. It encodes CASQSGAPTGELFF. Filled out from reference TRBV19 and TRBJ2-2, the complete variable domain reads DGGITQSPKYLFRKEGQNVTLSCEQNLNHDAMYWYRQDPGQGLRLIYYSQIVNDFQKGDIAEGYSVSREKKESFPLTVTSAQKNPTAFYLCASQSGAPTGELFFGEGSRLTVL.

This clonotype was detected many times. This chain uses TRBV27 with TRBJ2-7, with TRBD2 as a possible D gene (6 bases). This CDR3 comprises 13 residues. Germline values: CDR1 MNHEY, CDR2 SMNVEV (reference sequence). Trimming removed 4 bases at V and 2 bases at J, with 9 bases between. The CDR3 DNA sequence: TGTGCCAGCAGTTCGTCGGGAGCCTACGAGCAGTACTTC. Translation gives CASSSSGAYEQYF.

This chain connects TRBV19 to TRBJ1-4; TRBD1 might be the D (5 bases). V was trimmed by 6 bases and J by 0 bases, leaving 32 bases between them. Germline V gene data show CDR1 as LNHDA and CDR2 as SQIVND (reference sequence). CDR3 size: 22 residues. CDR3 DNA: TGTGCCAGTAGCCGACCATTGGCCCACACAGACAGAACCGATCCAACTAATGAAAAACTGTTTTTT. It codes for CASSRPLAHTDRTDPTNEKLFF.

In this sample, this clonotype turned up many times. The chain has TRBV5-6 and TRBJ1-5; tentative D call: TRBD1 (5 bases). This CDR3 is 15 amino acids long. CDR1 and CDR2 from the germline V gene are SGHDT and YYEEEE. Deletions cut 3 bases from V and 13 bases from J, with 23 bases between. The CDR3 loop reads CASSSGRRAGGTQHF. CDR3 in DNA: TGTGCCAGCAGCTCCGGACGCCGGGCCGGGGGGACGCAGCATTTT.

The chain's CDR3 is CATSRDWSVSSYEQYF. CDR3 DNA: TGTGCCACCAGCAGAGACTGGAGTGTGAGCTCCTACGAGCAGTACTTC. The chain recombines TRBV15 with TRBJ2-7; D is unresolved. Looked up from germline, CDR1 is LNHNV and CDR2 is YYDKDF (reference sequence). The CDR3 sequence is 16 residues long. V lost 0 bases and J 0 bases, leaving 12 bases between the germline ends.